These T cell receptor beta chains were read from a single sample in a study of blood T cell repertoires in COVID-19. Profiling relied on immunoSEQ multiplex PCR, and the TCRdb table lists in-frame clones only, not all of them. The sample records some 150,000 clones, roughly 83% being singletons. The sequenced material came from PBMCs or T cells enriched from blood (not recorded which). These receptor sequences come from a man aged 50 or older who had recovered from COVID-19. Both conserved end residues are part of each CDR3. The D gene is left open where the match is weak. Expanded clones get a size class; other rows say once, few or many, or leave the size out.

TRBJ2-5 | TRBV5-1 | . | . | TGCGCCAGCAGCTTGGAGGTGACTTTCCAAGAGACCCAGTACTTC | CASSLEVTFQETQYF
TRBJ2-6 | TRBV6-5 | . | . | TGTGCCAGCAGCAGCGATATATGGGCCAACGTCCTGACTTTC | CASSSDIWANVLTF
TRBJ1-4 | TRBV27 | . | . | TGTGCCAGCAGTTGGGGGGGAAGGGCAGGGGCAACTAATGAAAAACTGTTTTTT | CASSWGGRAGATNEKLFF
TRBJ2-7 | TRBV3-1/TRBV3-2 | few | . | TGTGCCAGCAGCCACCATGGACCCGGGGCCTACGAGCAGTACTTC | CASSHHGPGAYEQYF
TRBJ1-6 | TRBV9 | few | . | TGTGCCAGCAGCGACGGGGGGGCATCCTATAATTCACCCCTCCACTTT | CASSDGGASYNSPLHF
TRBJ1-1 | TRBV7-9 | . | . | TGTGCCAGCAGCTTAAGGTTGGGCAGCGGGGTTAACACTGAAGCTTTCTTT | CASSLRLGSGVNTEAFF
TRBJ1-5 | TRBV5-8 | . | TRBD1 | TGTGCCAGCAGCTTATACAGGGGGGCGGACAATCAGCCCCAGCATTTT | CASSLYRGADNQPQHF
TRBJ1-1 | TRBV30 | . | TRBD1 | TGTGCCTGGAGTTCGACGGACAGGTACGCTGAAGCTTTCTTT | CAWSSTDRYAEAFF
TRBJ1-5 | TRBV19 | few | . | TGTGCCAGTAGTATACGACAGATCAATCAGCCCCAGCATTTT | CASSIRQINQPQHF
TRBJ1-1 | TRBV12-5 | . | TRBD1 | TGTGCTAGTGGTTTGGGGGACAGGATGAACACTGAAGCTTTCTTT | CASGLGDRMNTEAFF
TRBJ1-5 | TRBV7-4 | . | . | TGTGCCAGCAGCGATTTCGAGGATCAGCCCCAGCATTTT | CASSDFEDQPQHF
TRBJ2-1 | TRBV5-6 | . | TRBD1 | TGTGCCAGCAGCCAGGGGACAGACTTCTACAATGAGCAGTTCTTC | CASSQGTDFYNEQFF
TRBJ1-1 | TRBV7-3 | . | . | TGTGCCACCGGAAAACAGGGTTCCACTGAAGCTTTCTTT | CATGKQGSTEAFF
TRBJ1-2 | TRBV7-9 | once | . | TGTGCCAGCAGCTCGTCAGGGTCTACTGGCTACACCTTC | CASSSSGSTGYTF